The rows below give T cell receptor beta chains drawn from one sample of a study of post-analysis software for immune sequencing data. TCRdb called the PCR reads again in MiXCR, with one record for every CDR3 protein. The sample holds hundreds of thousands of distinct CDR3 sequences, 44% seen once. Input material: blood. These TCRs come from a girl between 5 and 17 years old with multiple sclerosis. Both conserved end residues are part of each CDR3. The D gene is left open where the match is weak. Only part of the rows carry a size: once, few, many, or a class if the clone is expanded.

D gene,clone size,J gene,V gene,CDR3 protein,CDR3 DNA
TRBD2,.,TRBJ2-3,TRBV12-3/TRBV12-4,CASSDGLAPDTQYF,TGTGCCAGCAGTGACGGACTAGCGCCAGATACGCAGTATTTT
TRBD2,once,TRBJ2-5,TRBV10-3,CAISESLAGGGIRETQYF,TGTGCCATCAGTGAGAGCCTAGCGGGAGGAGGAATAAGGGAGACCCAGTACTTC
TRBD2,.,TRBJ2-3,TRBV7-8,CASSPYGGAGSDTQYF,TGTGCCAGCAGCCCATACGGGGGGGCCGGTTCAGATACGCAGTATTTT
.,.,TRBJ2-5,TRBV4-1,CASSLGLLETQYF,TGCGCCAGCAGCCTGGGTCTATTGGAGACCCAGTACTTC
.,.,TRBJ2-7,TRBV27,CASSYQGRGFYEQYF,TGTGCCAGCAGCTACCAGGGGAGGGGATTCTACGAGCAGTACTTC
TRBD2,once,TRBJ2-7,TRBV28,CASSYGRRTSNYEQYF,TGTGCCAGCAGTTACGGTAGAAGGACTAGCAACTACGAGCAGTACTTC
TRBD1,once,TRBJ1-2,TRBV27,CTSSLAAGGGYTF,TGTACCAGCAGTTTAGCGGCAGGGGGAGGCTACACCTTC
TRBD2,.,TRBJ2-3,TRBV11-3,CASRQRGPDTQYF,TGTGCCAGCCGCCAGCGGGGTCCCGATACGCAGTATTTT
.,few,TRBJ2-7,TRBV5-1,CASSEGEDEQYF,TGCGCCAGCAGTGAAGGGGAGGACGAGCAGTACTTC
.,.,TRBJ1-5,TRBV5-1,CASSLGHTNEPQHF,TGCGCCAGCAGCTTGGGACACACTAATGAGCCCCAGCATTTT
.,few,TRBJ1-2,TRBV3-1,CASSQVHSGGYGYTF,TGTGCCAGCAGCCAAGTTCACTCAGGTGGCTATGGCTACACCTTC
TRBD2,.,TRBJ2-1,TRBV4-1,CASSLASGSTYEQFF,TGCGCCAGCAGCCTAGCCAGCGGGAGTACTTATGAGCAGTTCTTC
TRBD2,once,TRBJ2-5,TRBV7-9,CASSRLAGEGSYNEQYF,TGTGCCAGCAGCCGACTAGCGGGAGAGGGGTCCTACAATGAGCAGTACTTC
TRBD1,.,TRBJ2-2,TRBV5-1,CAGSSQTGFAGELFF,TGCGCCGGCAGCTCCCAGACAGGGTTTGCCGGGGAGCTGTTTTTT
TRBD1,.,TRBJ2-3,TRBV7-9,CASSRDRGNTQYF,TGTGCCAGCAGCCGGGACAGGGGAAACACGCAGTATTTT
.,.,TRBJ2-7,TRBV7-8,CASSLANRRRGDEQYF,TGTGCCAGCAGCTTAGCTAACCGACGTCGGGGCGACGAGCAGTACTTC
.,few,TRBJ2-7,TRBV14,CASSRGFYYEQYF,TGTGCCAGCAGCCGAGGATTCTACTACGAGCAGTACTTC
.,few,TRBJ1-4,TRBV12-3/TRBV12-4,CASSLSNEKLFF,TGTGCCAGCAGCCTATCTAATGAAAAACTGTTTTTT
.,once,TRBJ2-2,TRBV6-4,CASSDAPTGELFF,TGTGCCAGCAGTGACGCACCCACGGGGGAGCTGTTTTTT
.,.,TRBJ2-3,TRBV7-3,CASSFGSADTQYF,TGTGCCAGCAGCTTTGGGTCGGCAGATACGCAGTATTTT
.,.,TRBJ2-3,TRBV29-1,CSANRVFYTDTQYF,TGCAGCGCCAATAGGGTCTTCTACACAGATACGCAGTATTTT
TRBD2,.,TRBJ2-1,TRBV6-4,CASSDAGASNEQFF,TGTGCCAGCAGTGACGCGGGAGCGAGCAATGAGCAGTTCTTC
TRBD2,.,TRBJ2-7,TRBV5-1,CASSPGPIAGTGYEQYF,TGCGCCAGCAGCCCAGGGCCCATAGCGGGAACGGGCTACGAGCAGTACTTC
.,once,TRBJ2-1,TRBV12-3/TRBV12-4,CAGSPSNEQFF,TGTGCCGGCAGTCCCAGCAATGAGCAGTTCTTC
.,many,TRBJ1-2,TRBV12-3/TRBV12-4,CASSHGVIYGYTF,TGTGCCAGCAGTCACGGAGTTATCTATGGCTACACCTTC
.,.,TRBJ1-2,TRBV24-1,CATSDPDLSGYSNYGYTF,TGTGCCACCAGTGATCCCGATTTATCGGGGTATTCTAACTATGGCTACACCTTC
TRBD1,.,TRBJ1-1,TRBV10-3,CAIRAGTGGEAFF,TGTGCCATCAGGGCCGGGACAGGGGGCGAAGCTTTCTTT
.,.,TRBJ1-3,TRBV27,CASSLGGNGNTIYF,TGTGCCAGCAGTCTAGGGGGGAACGGAAACACCATATATTTT
TRBD2,few,TRBJ2-3,TRBV12-3/TRBV12-4,CASRWTSGGDDTQYF,TGTGCCAGCAGATGGACTAGCGGGGGGGATGATACGCAGTATTTT
.,.,TRBJ2-7,TRBV7-2,CASSLVAVAARSSYEQYF,TGTGCCAGCAGCTTAGTCGCAGTAGCGGCGAGGAGCTCCTACGAGCAGTACTTC
.,few,TRBJ1-2,TRBV7-3,CASSPTGRQYGYTF,TGTGCCAGCAGCCCTACCGGGAGGCAGTATGGCTACACCTTC
.,few,TRBJ2-4,TRBV12-3/TRBV12-4,CASSFPAAKNIQYF,TGTGCCAGCAGTTTCCCCGCTGCCAAAAACATTCAGTACTTC
TRBD1,few,TRBJ2-7,TRBV5-1,CASRLTGGGSYEQYF,TGCGCCAGCAGACTGACAGGGGGTGGGTCGTACGAGCAGTACTTC
.,.,TRBJ1-2,TRBV6-5,CASRSVERGGYTF,TGTGCCAGCAGATCGGTGGAGAGAGGTGGCTACACCTTC
TRBD2,.,TRBJ2-1,TRBV3-1,CASTSSGAYNEQFF,TGTGCCAGCACCTCTAGCGGAGCCTACAATGAGCAGTTCTTC
.,.,TRBJ1-2,TRBV10-3,CAISESGGPYGYTF,TGTGCCATCAGTGAGTCGGGGGGCCCCTATGGCTACACCTTC
TRBD2,few,TRBJ2-1,TRBV6-4,CASSLSGESNEQFF,TGTGCCAGCAGTCTAAGCGGGGAAAGCAATGAGCAGTTCTTC
.,.,TRBJ2-5,TRBV12-3/TRBV12-4,CASTFGGSNQETQYF,TGTGCCAGCACCTTTGGGGGGAGTAATCAAGAGACCCAGTACTTC
.,few,TRBJ1-1,TRBV5-1,CASSSDGQGGTEAFF,TGCGCCAGCAGCTCGGACGGGCAAGGGGGCACTGAAGCTTTCTTT
.,once,TRBJ2-2,TRBV4-1,CASSQGGLREIGTGELFF,TGCGCCAGCAGCCAAGGGGGTTTGAGGGAGATTGGGACCGGGGAGCTGTTTTTT
TRBD1,.,TRBJ2-1,TRBV2,CASSEDREAYNEQFF,TGTGCCAGCAGTGAGGACAGGGAGGCCTACAATGAGCAGTTCTTC
.,.,TRBJ1-1,TRBV10-3,CAISENLSTEAFF,TGTGCCATCAGTGAAAACTTGAGCACTGAAGCTTTCTTT
.,few,TRBJ2-1,TRBV5-1,CASSYPGPSFNEQFF,TGCGCCAGCAGCTACCCCGGACCGTCGTTCAATGAGCAGTTCTTC
.,once,TRBJ1-6,TRBV12-3/TRBV12-4,CASSLARGLGSPLHF,TGTGCCAGCAGTTTAGCGCGGGGGTTGGGATCACCCCTCCACTTT
TRBD1,few,TRBJ2-5,TRBV5-5,CASSRTGEETQYF,TGTGCCAGCAGCCGGACAGGGGAAGAGACCCAGTACTTC
.,.,TRBJ1-2,TRBV29-1,CSATGPRGSYGYTF,TGCAGCGCCACAGGACCTCGAGGGTCCTATGGCTACACCTTC
TRBD1,few,TRBJ1-1,TRBV2,CASRQGGSTEAFF,TGTGCCAGCAGACAGGGGGGGAGCACTGAAGCTTTCTTT